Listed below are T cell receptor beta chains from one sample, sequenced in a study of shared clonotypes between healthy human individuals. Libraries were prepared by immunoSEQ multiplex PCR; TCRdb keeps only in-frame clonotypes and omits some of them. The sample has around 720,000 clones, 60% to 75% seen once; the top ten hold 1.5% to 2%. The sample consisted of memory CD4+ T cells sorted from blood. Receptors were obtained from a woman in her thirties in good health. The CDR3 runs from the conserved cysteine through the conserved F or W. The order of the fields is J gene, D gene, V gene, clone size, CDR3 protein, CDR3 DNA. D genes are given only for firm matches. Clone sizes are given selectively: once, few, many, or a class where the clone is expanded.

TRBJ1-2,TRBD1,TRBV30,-,CAWSPGQGRFGYTF,TGTGCCTGGAGTCCGGGACAGGGGCGTTTCGGCTACACCTTC
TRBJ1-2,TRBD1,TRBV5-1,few,CASGQGAVYYGYTF,TGCGCCAGCGGACAGGGGGCTGTTTACTATGGCTACACCTTC
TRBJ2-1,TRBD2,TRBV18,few,CASSQSLADYNEQFF,TGTGCCAGCTCACAATCACTAGCGGATTACAATGAGCAGTTCTTC
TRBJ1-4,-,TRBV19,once,CASSRSGTTTNEKLFF,TGTGCCAGTAGCCGGTCCGGGACAACAACTAATGAAAAACTGTTTTTT
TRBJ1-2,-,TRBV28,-,CASSTGQSPLGYTF,TGTGCCAGCAGTACAGGGCAAAGCCCACTCGGCTACACCTTC
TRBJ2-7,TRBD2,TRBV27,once,CASSSPTSGGYEQYF,TGTGCCAGCAGTTCACCGACTAGCGGGGGTTACGAGCAGTACTTC
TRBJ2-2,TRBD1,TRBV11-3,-,CASSLRDSPGELFF,TGTGCCAGCAGCCTAAGGGACAGCCCCGGGGAGCTGTTTTTT
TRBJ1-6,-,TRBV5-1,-,CASSFGHGGNSPLHF,TGCGCCAGCAGCTTTGGACACGGGGGAAATTCACCCCTCCACTTT
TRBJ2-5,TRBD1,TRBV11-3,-,CASSPGTGTETQYF,TGTGCCAGCAGTCCCGGGACAGGGACAGAGACCCAGTACTTC
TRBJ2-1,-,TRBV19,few,CASRATGDYNEQFF,TGTGCCAGTAGAGCGACAGGAGACTACAATGAGCAGTTCTTC
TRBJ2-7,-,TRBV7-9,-,CASSLWAEEQYF,TGTGCCAGCAGCTTATGGGCAGAGGAGCAGTACTTC
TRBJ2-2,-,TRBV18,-,CASSLQGVSTRELFF,TGTGCCAGCTCTCTCCAGGGAGTCTCCACCCGGGAGCTGTTTTTT